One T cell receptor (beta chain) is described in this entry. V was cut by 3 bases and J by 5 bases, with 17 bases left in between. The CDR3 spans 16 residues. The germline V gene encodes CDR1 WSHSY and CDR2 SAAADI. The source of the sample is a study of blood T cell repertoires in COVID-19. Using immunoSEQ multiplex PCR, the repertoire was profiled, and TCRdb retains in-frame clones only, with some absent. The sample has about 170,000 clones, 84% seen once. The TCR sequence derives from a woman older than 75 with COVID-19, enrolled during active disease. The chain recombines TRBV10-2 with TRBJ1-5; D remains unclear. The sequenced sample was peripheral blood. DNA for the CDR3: TGCGCCAGCAGTGATTATTGGCAAATGAGCGATCAGCCCCAGCATTTT. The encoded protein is CASSDYWQMSDQPQHF.